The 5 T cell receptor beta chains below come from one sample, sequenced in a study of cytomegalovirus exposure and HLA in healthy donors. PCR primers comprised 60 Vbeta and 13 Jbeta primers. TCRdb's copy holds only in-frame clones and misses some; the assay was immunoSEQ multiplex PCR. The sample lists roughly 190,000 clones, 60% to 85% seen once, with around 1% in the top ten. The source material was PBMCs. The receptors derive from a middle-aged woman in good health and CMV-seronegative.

As DNA, the CDR3 is TGTGCCAGCAGCTTGGCCGCCAGGGAACCCGGGGAGCTGTTTTTT. Translating it yields CASSLAAREPGELFF. The chain carries TRBV5-4 and TRBJ2-2, with D perhaps matching TRBD1 (5 bases). This CDR3 is 15 amino acids long. The V gene's germline CDR1 is SGHNT and CDR2 YYREEE (reference sequence). V was shortened by 0 bases and J by 6 bases, with 12 bases between the two germline ends. Drawing the rest from reference TRBV5-4 and TRBJ2-2, the complete variable domain is ETGVTQSPTHLIKTRGQQVTLRCSSQSGHNTVSWYQQALGQGPQFIFQYYREEENGRGNFPPRFSGLQFPNYSSELNVNALELDDSALYLCASSLAAREPGELFFGEGSRLTVL.

Here the CDR3 DNA reads TGCAGCGTTGGGGGGGGTTGGGACTATGGCTACACCTTC. It is translated as CSVGGGWDYGYTF. The chain employs TRBV29-1 and TRBJ1-2; D may be TRBD1 (5 bases). This CDR3 comprises 13 residues. The ends were cut back, 4 bases at V and 3 bases at J, with 12 bases in the middle. The germline V gene has CDR1 SQVTM and CDR2 ANQGSEA.

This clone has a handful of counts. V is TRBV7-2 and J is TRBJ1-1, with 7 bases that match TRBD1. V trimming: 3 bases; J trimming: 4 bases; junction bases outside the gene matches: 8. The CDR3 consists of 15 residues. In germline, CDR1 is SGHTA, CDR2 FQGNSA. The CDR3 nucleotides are TGTGCCAGCAGCTTCTCCCCGACAGGGCCCACTGAAGCTTTCTTT. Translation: CASSFSPTGPTEAFF.

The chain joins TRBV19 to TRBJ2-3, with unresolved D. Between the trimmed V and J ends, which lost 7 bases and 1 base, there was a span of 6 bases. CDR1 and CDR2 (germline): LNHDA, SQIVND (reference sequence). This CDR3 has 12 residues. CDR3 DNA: TGTGCCAGTAACAGAGGCACAGATACGCAGTATTTT. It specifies CASNRGTDTQYF.

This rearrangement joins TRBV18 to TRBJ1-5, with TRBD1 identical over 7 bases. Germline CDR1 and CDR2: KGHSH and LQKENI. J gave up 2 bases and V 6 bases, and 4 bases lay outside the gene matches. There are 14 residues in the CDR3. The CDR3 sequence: CASSRTGGNQPQHF. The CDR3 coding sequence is TGTGCCAGCTCCAGAACAGGGGGCAATCAGCCCCAGCATTTT.